Below are 6 T cell receptor beta chains sequenced from a single sample in a study of T-cell memory formation after mild COVID-19. MiXCR, run by TCRdb on the 5' RACE reads, gives a single entry per CDR3 protein. The sample includes about 290,000 distinct CDR3 sequences, about 15% of them seen just once. Sequencing was carried out using PBMCs or a T cell subset sorted from them (not recorded which). All receptors derive from a young man who had mild COVID-19 (a few samples of this study predate the infection). Cell type and time point are not known.

This clonotype was detected many times. The chain uses TRBV7-6 and TRBJ2-1; TRBD2 matches 10 bases. V trimming: 5 bases; J trimming: 0 bases; junction bases outside the gene matches: 1. Germline V gene lookup returns CDR1 SGHVS and CDR2 FNYEAQ. This CDR3 is 15 amino acids long. The CDR3 DNA sequence: TGTGCCAGCAGCCCTAGCGGGGGCTCCTACAATGAGCAGTTCTTC. It encodes CASSPSGGSYNEQFF.

V gene TRBV5-1 combines with J gene TRBJ2-7; no reliable D call. Trimming cost V 1 base and J 2 bases, with 10 bases left between them. Germline CDR1 reads SGHRS; CDR2 reads YFSETQ. There are 14 residues in the CDR3. CDR3 residues: CASSLRSGPYEQYF. CDR3 DNA sequence: TGCGCCAGCAGCTTGAGATCCGGACCCTACGAGCAGTACTTC.

This clonotype was picked up a small number of times. The rearrangement links TRBV7-9 to TRBJ2-3, with TRBD1 identical over 11 bases. This CDR3 has 17 amino acids. The ends lost 5 bases at V and 4 bases at J; junction bases unmatched: 11. CDR1 and CDR2 (germline): SEHNR, FQNEAQ (reference sequence). CDR3 in DNA: TGTGCCAGCAGCCCCCGCCCAGGACAGGGGGCAGCAGATACGCAGTATTTT. Amino acid sequence: CASSPRPGQGAADTQYF.

This clonotype was counted many times. The chain is built from TRBV24-1 and TRBJ2-2; D is unclear. V lost 3 bases to trimming and J lost 4 bases, with 8 bases between them. The CDR3 sequence is 14 residues long. Germline loops: CDR1 KGHDR, CDR2 SFDVKD. CDR3 protein: CATSDQTVTGELFF. In nucleotides, the CDR3 is TGTGCCACCAGTGATCAGACGGTCACCGGGGAGCTGTTTTTT.

This chain joins TRBV20-1 and TRBJ1-3; D is perhaps TRBD1 (5 bases). Germline assignment: CDR1 DFQATT and CDR2 SNEGSKA (reference sequence). Trimming stripped 3 bases from V and 0 bases from J, with 12 bases between. This CDR3 is 15 amino acids long. For the CDR3, the DNA is TGCAGTGCTAGGGGGACCATATACTCTGGAAACACCATATATTTT. This sequence encodes CSARGTIYSGNTIYF.

The chain employs TRBV4-3 and TRBJ1-1; a weak D match, TRBD1 (6 bases). The CDR3 consists of 17 residues. V shed 0 bases and J shed 6 bases, with 20 bases lying between them. Germline V gives CDR1 LGHNA, CDR2 YSLEER. CDR3 coding DNA: TGCGCCAGCAGCCAAGAAGGGGGAAAGGGGGGCCCCTCTGAAGCTTTCTTT. It translates to CASSQEGGKGGPSEAFF.